This TCR beta chain appears in the sequencing data of a study of chemoradiotherapy in HPV16-positive cancers. Libraries were prepared by immunoSEQ multiplex PCR; TCRdb keeps only in-frame clonotypes and omits some of them. Among about 68,000 clones listed, around nine tenths were seen once. Germline V CDR1 and CDR2: SNHLY, FYNNEI. With 3 bases removed from V and 4 bases from J, the gap between germline ends came to 13 bases. The CDR3 covers 15 residues. The specimen was blood, collected from a patient who underwent chemoradiotherapy. This receptor was identified in a human donor with HPV-associated anogenital cancer. V usage is TRBV2 and J usage is TRBJ1-3, with D perhaps TRBD1 (6 bases). This CDR3 is CASSDRAGAGNTIYF. In DNA, the CDR3 is TGTGCCAGCAGTGACAGGGCAGGGGCCGGAAACACCATATATTTT.